This T cell receptor (beta chain) was obtained from a study of blood T cell repertoires in COVID-19. Grouping used clinical history reported by participants in a survey and questionnaire. TCRdb keeps only in-frame clones here, not all; method: immunoSEQ multiplex PCR. In the table there are some 160,000 clones, around four fifths of which are singletons. This sequence was found in a woman in her 40s who had recovered from COVID-19. Sequenced sample: PBMCs or T cells enriched from blood (not recorded which).

The CDR3 DNA sequence: TGTGCCACCAGCAGAGCTACGGGACAGAACAATTCACCCCTCCACTTT. The encoded protein is CATSRATGQNNSPLHF. The chain couples TRBV15 to TRBJ1-6; 7 bases match TRBD1. The length of the CDR3 is 16 residues. Unmatched junction bases numbered 7, after V lost 1 base and J lost 7 bases. Per germline, CDR1 LNHNV and CDR2 YYDKDF (reference sequence).